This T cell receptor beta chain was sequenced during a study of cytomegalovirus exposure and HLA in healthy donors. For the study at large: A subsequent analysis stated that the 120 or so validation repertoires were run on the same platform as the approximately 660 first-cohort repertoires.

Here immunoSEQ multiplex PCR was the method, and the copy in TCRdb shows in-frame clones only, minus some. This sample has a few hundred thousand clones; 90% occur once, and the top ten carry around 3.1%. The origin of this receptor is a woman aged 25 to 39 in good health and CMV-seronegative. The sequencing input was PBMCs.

CDR3 DNA: TGTGCTAGTGGTTTAATTTCGGGACAGGGAGGAGAGCAGTACTTC. Translating it yields CASGLISGQGGEQYF. The rearrangement joins TRBV12-5 to TRBJ2-7; 9 bases match TRBD1. This CDR3 is 15 amino acids long. The V segment lost 3 bases and the J segment 7 bases; nucleotides outside the gene matches: 10. Per germline, CDR1 LGHNT and CDR2 FRNRAP.